These T cell receptor beta chains were read from a single sample in a study of blood T cell repertoires in COVID-19. Measured with immunoSEQ multiplex PCR; TCRdb has only the in-frame clones, and not every one. The repertoire has tens of thousands of clones, 90% of them found once; the top ten carry about 8.9%. Specimen: peripheral blood. The origin of the receptors is an elderly woman with acute or convalescent COVID-19. CDR3s include the opening cysteine and the closing phenylalanine or tryptophan. Fields, in order: D gene, clone size, V gene, J gene, CDR3 DNA, CDR3 protein. D genes are given only for firm matches. Size is stated for part of the rows, as once, few or many counts, or as a class when the clone is expanded.

D: -; size: -; V: TRBV30; J: TRBJ2-5; DNA: TGTGCCTGGAACCCTACAGGGCAAGAGACCCAGTACTTC; CDR3: CAWNPTGQETQYF
D: -; size: -; V: TRBV4-3; J: TRBJ2-1; DNA: TGCGCCAGCAGCCTAGACCAAGCGGGTTACAATGAGCAGTTCTTC; CDR3: CASSLDQAGYNEQFF
D: TRBD2; size: once; V: TRBV7-2; J: TRBJ2-1; DNA: TGTGCCAGCAGCCCTATCGGGACTAGCGCTTACAATGAGCAGTTCTTC; CDR3: CASSPIGTSAYNEQFF
D: TRBD2; size: -; V: TRBV19; J: TRBJ2-7; DNA: TGTGCCAGTAGGGTAGCGGGTAATTCCTACGAGCAGTACTTC; CDR3: CASRVAGNSYEQYF
D: TRBD1; size: -; V: TRBV27; J: TRBJ1-1; DNA: TGTGCCAGCAGCGGGACAGGGGGATCGAACACTGAAGCTTTCTTT; CDR3: CASSGTGGSNTEAFF
D: -; size: -; V: TRBV2; J: TRBJ2-1; DNA: TGTGCCAGCAGGAAGGACGGGATAACCTACAATGAGCAGTTCTTC; CDR3: CASRKDGITYNEQFF
D: -; size: -; V: TRBV5-1; J: TRBJ2-7; DNA: TGCGCCAGCAGCTCTAGTCTCTCCTACGAGCAGTACTTC; CDR3: CASSSSLSYEQYF
D: -; size: once; V: TRBV5-1; J: TRBJ1-5; DNA: TGCGCCAGCAGCTTGTACGGGGAAAGGAGTCAGCCCCAGCATTTT; CDR3: CASSLYGERSQPQHF
D: -; size: -; V: TRBV4-1; J: TRBJ2-5; DNA: TGCGCCAGCAGCCAAGTAACGGCAGGGTATGAGACCCAGTACTTC; CDR3: CASSQVTAGYETQYF
D: -; size: -; V: TRBV30; J: TRBJ1-4; DNA: TGTGCCTGGGGTAATGGGGGCCCCGGTGAAAAACTGTTTTTT; CDR3: CAWGNGGPGEKLFF
D: -; size: -; V: TRBV9; J: TRBJ1-6; DNA: TGTGCCAGCAGCGTAGGTGACAGCCGGAATTCACCCCTCCACTTT; CDR3: CASSVGDSRNSPLHF
D: TRBD2; size: -; V: TRBV7-2; J: TRBJ2-5; DNA: TGTGCCAGCAGTTTACATAGCGGGAGAGGGGAGGGGACCCAGTACTTC; CDR3: CASSLHSGRGEGTQYF
D: TRBD1; size: -; V: TRBV18; J: TRBJ1-4; DNA: TGTGCCAGCTCACCCAAACAGGGGACAGCAACTAATGAAAAACTGTTTTTT; CDR3: CASSPKQGTATNEKLFF
D: -; size: -; V: TRBV15; J: TRBJ1-6; DNA: TGTGCCACCAGCAGAGATCCAATTAACAGCTACTATAATTCACCCCTCCACTTT; CDR3: CATSRDPINSYYNSPLHF
D: TRBD1; size: -; V: TRBV9; J: TRBJ2-7; DNA: TGTGCCAGCAGCGTAGGGGGACAGAACTACGAGCAGTACTTC; CDR3: CASSVGGQNYEQYF
D: TRBD2; size: -; V: TRBV4-2; J: TRBJ2-2; DNA: TGTGCCAGCAGCCTAACATCAGTAGCGGGAGAGGCCGGGGAGCTGTTTTTT; CDR3: CASSLTSVAGEAGELFF
D: -; size: few; V: TRBV24-1; J: TRBJ2-3; DNA: TGTGCCACCAGTGATTTGCGGTTTTCAGGGACAGATACGCAGTATTTT; CDR3: CATSDLRFSGTDTQYF
D: -; size: -; V: TRBV21-1; J: TRBJ1-4; DNA: TGTGCCAGCAGCAAAAGGGTCCTGGGCAGGGAAAAAAATGAAAAACTGTTTTTT; CDR3: CASSKRVLGREKNEKLFF
D: -; size: -; V: TRBV5-1; J: TRBJ1-3; DNA: TGCGCCAGCAGCTTGGCCCCAGACTCTGGAAACACCATATATTTT; CDR3: CASSLAPDSGNTIYF
D: -; size: -; V: TRBV4-3; J: TRBJ1-4; DNA: TGCGCCAGCAGCCGCGCGGGCAGTAATGAAAAACTGTTTTTT; CDR3: CASSRAGSNEKLFF
D: TRBD2; size: -; V: TRBV2; J: TRBJ2-1; DNA: TGTGCCAGCAGAACTGAGCGGGGCTCCTACAATGAGCAGTTCTTC; CDR3: CASRTERGSYNEQFF
D: -; size: -; V: TRBV2; J: TRBJ1-1; DNA: TGTGCCAGCCTACCTCACACTGAAGCTTTCTTT; CDR3: CASLPHTEAFF